The 28 T cell receptor beta chains below come from one sample, sequenced in a study of beta chain features in type 1 diabetes. Investigators reverse transcribed all isolated RNA, so they sequenced expressed TCRB transcripts. Sequencing was performed with immunoSEQ multiplex PCR; in TCRdb, only in-frame clones are kept and a portion is missing. The data contain about 900,000 clones, roughly 15% of them singletons. Sequenced: naive CD4+ T cells from blood. The source of these receptors is a woman in her late teens or twenties in good health.

A remark on this clone: Other DNA sequences in this sample translate to the same CDR3. The V and J genes are TRBV18 and TRBJ2-1, with D possibly matching TRBD2 (5 bases). V was cut by 3 bases and J by 6 bases, with 12 bases left in between. Germline V gene lookup returns CDR1 KGHSH and CDR2 LQKENI. CDR3 length: 14 residues. The CDR3 is CASSPRLEGNEQFF. The CDR3 bases are TGTGCCAGCTCACCTCGCCTAGAGGGCAATGAGCAGTTCTTC.

This clone was counted a few times. This chain uses TRBV7-9 with TRBJ2-7; 10 nucleotides align to TRBD1. Germline assignment: CDR1 SEHNR and CDR2 FQNEAQ (reference sequence). The CDR3 length is 15 residues. After removal of 5 bases from V and 5 bases from J, the junction contained 9 bases not matched to a gene. CDR3 amino acids: CASSQIRDRGHEQYF. The CDR3 DNA sequence: TGTGCCAGCAGCCAAATCCGGGACAGGGGCCACGAGCAGTACTTC.

V gene TRBV7-2 combines with J gene TRBJ2-5; 8 positions match TRBD2. The V gene's germline CDR1 is SGHTA and CDR2 FQGNSA. The trim removed 3 bases at V and 4 bases at J, leaving 13 bases unmatched. There are 17 residues in the CDR3. The CDR3 sequence is CASSFRWASGLGETQYF. CDR3 coding DNA: TGTGCCAGCAGCTTCCGTTGGGCTAGCGGGTTAGGAGAGACCCAGTACTTC.

This clone came up a few times. The chain employs TRBV7-9 and TRBJ2-7; D possibly corresponds to TRBD1 (5 bases). This CDR3 spans 15 amino acids. V gave up 0 bases and J gave up 3 bases, with 12 bases separating them. Germline V gene lookup returns CDR1 SEHNR and CDR2 FQNEAQ (reference sequence). The CDR3 here is CASSLAQGLGYEQYF. The CDR3 coding sequence is TGTGCCAGCAGCTTAGCGCAGGGTTTGGGCTACGAGCAGTACTTC.

This clone has only a few counts. The chain employs TRBV5-1 and TRBJ2-1; 8 positions agree with TRBD2. Germline V lookup: CDR1 SGHRS, CDR2 YFSETQ. The J segment lost 7 bases and the V segment lost 4 bases, leaving 10 bases of the junction unmatched. The CDR3 runs 15 residues. CDR3 coding DNA: TGCGCCAGCAGCGTACGACTAGCGCCAGTGAATGAGCAGTTCTTC. Translating it yields CASSVRLAPVNEQFF.

This sequence joins TRBV2 and TRBJ2-1; D is possibly TRBD1 or TRBD2 (5 bases each). Trimming removed 6 bases from V and 4 bases from J, with 16 bases in between. The CDR3 is 15 residues long. CDR1 and CDR2 from the germline V gene are SNHLY and FYNNEI. As DNA, the CDR3 is TGTGCCAGCAGATACCGGGACGCCGGATACAATGAGCAGTTCTTC. It yields the protein CASRYRDAGYNEQFF.

The table lists this clone with a few counts. Different DNA sequences within this sample yield the same CDR3. The chain employs TRBV18 and TRBJ2-2; D possibly matches TRBD1 or TRBD2 (5 bases each). V was trimmed by 3 bases and J by 6 bases, leaving 8 bases between them. This CDR3 is built from 13 residues. Germline lookup yields CDR1 KGHSH and CDR2 LQKENI. CDR3 nucleotides: TGTGCCAGCTCACCGCAGGGACCCGGGGAGCTGTTTTTT. Translated: CASSPQGPGELFF.

This sequence joins TRBV28 and TRBJ2-1; 8 bases are shared with TRBD1. V lost 5 bases to trimming and J lost 9 bases; unmatched junction nucleotides: 15. CDR1 and CDR2 from the germline V gene are MDHEN and SYDVKM. The CDR3 has 16 amino acids. CDR3 loop: CASSPYRTRGRSEQFF. CDR3 nucleotide sequence: TGTGCCAGCAGTCCCTATCGCACCAGGGGGCGGAGTGAGCAGTTCTTC.

The V call is TRBV6-5, the J call TRBJ1-4; tentative D call: TRBD1 (6 bases). CDR1 is MNHEY, CDR2 SVGAGI, per germline. The CDR3 runs to 13 residues. Trimming left V 5 bases short and J 4 bases short, with 8 bases between. Written as DNA, the CDR3 is TGTGCCAGCAGTCGGACAGTTAATGAAAAACTGTTTTTT. This translates into CASSRTVNEKLFF.

This clone was picked up a small number of times. The rearrangement links TRBV11-3 to TRBJ2-5, with TRBD1 matching over 7 bases. The CDR3 consists of 16 residues. V lost 5 bases to trimming and J lost 2 bases; unmatched junction nucleotides: 11. Germline CDR1 and CDR2: SGHNT and YENEEA. CDR3 in DNA: TGTGCCAGCAGCCCAGCTGGGACAGTAGTACAAGAGACCCAGTACTTC. Translated: CASSPAGTVVQETQYF. Drawing the rest from reference TRBV11-3 and TRBJ2-5, the complete variable domain is EAGVVQSPRYKIIEKKQPVAFWCNPISGHNTLYWYLQNLGQGPELLIRYENEEAVDDSQLPKDRFSAERLKGVDSTLKIQPAELGDSAVYLCASSPAGTVVQETQYFGPGTRLLVL.

The rearrangement links TRBV27 to TRBJ2-2; 7 bases align to TRBD2. Germline CDR1 is MNHEY and CDR2 is SMNVEV (reference sequence). V gave up 6 bases and J gave up 5 bases; unmatched junction bases: 6. This CDR3 comprises 14 residues. The CDR3 here is CASSRMGGTGELFF. CDR3 coding DNA: TGTGCCAGCAGCCGAATGGGGGGGACCGGGGAGCTGTTTTTT.

Only a few counts were recorded for this clone. This chain joins TRBV5-8 and TRBJ1-5; no clear D gene. CDR1 is SGHTS, CDR2 YDEGEE, per germline. The ends were cut back, 2 bases at V and 2 bases at J, with 11 bases in the middle. There are 15 residues in the CDR3. The CDR3 nucleotides are TGTGCCAGCAGCTTTATGGATTCGGGCAATCAGCCCCAGCATTTT. Protein product: CASSFMDSGNQPQHF. The full variable domain, in which reference TRBV5-8 and TRBJ1-5 provide the parts outside the CDR3, is EAGVTQSPTHLIKTRGQQATLRCSPISGHTSVYWYQQALGLGLQFLLWYDEGEERNRGNFPPRFSGRQFPNYSSELNVNALELEDSALYLCASSFMDSGNQPQHFGDGTRLSIL.

This sequence joins TRBV7-2 and TRBJ2-1; no firm D call. The germline gives CDR1 SGHTA, CDR2 FQGNSA. V lost 8 bases and J lost 5, with 7 bases in between. The CDR3 has 11 residues. The CDR3 region is CASATNNEQFF. In DNA, the CDR3 is TGTGCCAGCGCGACAAACAATGAGCAGTTCTTC.

As regards this clone: One end of the junction does not line up with germline, which may come from a read error. The CDR3 region has the DNA TGTGCCAGCAGTGCGAGACAGTTGGAGACCCAGTACTTC. Its translation: CASSARQLETQYF. This chain links TRBV10-3 with TRBJ2-5; TRBD1 is a possible D gene (5 bases). The CDR3 loop spans 13 amino acids. The germline V gene encodes CDR1 ENHRY and CDR2 SYGVKD.

V and J are TRBV19 and TRBJ2-2; D gene unclear. The CDR3 totals 11 residues. Between the trimmed V and J ends, which lost 5 bases and 5 bases, there was a span of 3 bases. Germline CDR1 reads LNHDA; CDR2 reads SQIVND (reference sequence). CDR3 nucleotide sequence: TGTGCCAGTAGTGTGACCGGGGAGCTGTTTTTT. Its translation is CASSVTGELFF.

The chain is built from TRBV6-5 and TRBJ2-7, with D tentatively TRBD2 (5 bases). Germline CDR1 MNHEY, CDR2 SVGAGI. Trimming left V 0 bases short and J 1 base short, with 13 bases between. This CDR3 has 16 residues. DNA of the CDR3: TGTGCCAGCAGTTACTCGAACATTCGGGGTTCCTACGAGCAGTACTTC. This codes for CASSYSNIRGSYEQYF.

Remarks on this clone: Other DNA sequences in this specimen translate into the identical CDR3. This chain uses TRBV7-8 with TRBJ2-7, with D hard to call. CDR1 is SGHVS, CDR2 FQNEAQ, per germline. V lost 2 bases and J 4 bases, leaving 3 bases between the germline ends. This CDR3 has 11 amino acids. CDR3 DNA sequence: TGTGCCAGCAGCTTATTTTACGAGCAGTACTTC. Encoded protein: CASSLFYEQYF.

There are a few counts of this clone. The chain recombines TRBV13 with TRBJ2-5; D might be TRBD1 or TRBD2, each matching 5 bases. The CDR3 contains 13 residues. In germline, CDR1 is PRHDT, CDR2 FYEKMQ (reference sequence). V was clipped by 6 bases and J by 10 bases, with 18 bases between them. The CDR3 coding sequence is TGTGCCAGCAGTCGGGACGGCATTTTGGTCCAGTACTTC. This gives the protein CASSRDGILVQYF. The complete variable domain, with remaining parts taken from reference TRBV13 and TRBJ2-5, reads AAGVIQSPRHLIKEKRETATLKCYPIPRHDTVYWYQQGPGQDPQFLISFYEKMQSDKGSIPDRFSAQQFSDYHSELNMSSLELGDSALYFCASSRDGILVQYFGPGTRLLVL.

The gene calls are TRBV6-5 and TRBJ2-3; the D gene is possibly TRBD2 (7 bases). The V gene's germline CDR1 is MNHEY and CDR2 SVGAGI. This CDR3 comprises 14 residues. V was pared by 2 bases and J by 4 bases, with 10 bases between. CDR3: CASSYREGADTQYF. CDR3 in DNA: TGTGCCAGCAGTTACAGGGAGGGGGCAGATACGCAGTATTTT.

V and J are TRBV25-1 and TRBJ1-2; D is perhaps TRBD1 (6 bases). The CDR3 length is 14 residues. V was pared by 4 bases and J by 1 base, with 10 bases between. Germline V CDR1 and CDR2: MGHDK, SYGVNS. Written as DNA, the CDR3 is TGTGCCAGCAGTGGAGGACAGAATAACTATGGCTACACCTTC. This gives the protein CASSGGQNNYGYTF.

This clone was detected only a few times. The sample contains more than one DNA sequence encoding this CDR3. The rearrangement uses TRBV27 and TRBJ1-1; D unclear. Between the trimmed V and J ends, which lost 3 bases and 2 bases, there was a span of 7 bases. Germline V gives CDR1 MNHEY, CDR2 SMNVEV (reference sequence). The CDR3 is 13 residues long. In DNA form, the CDR3 reads TGTGCCAGCAGTTTTAGTGCAAACACTGAAGCTTTCTTT. As protein: CASSFSANTEAFF.

This clone was seen a handful of times. V is TRBV28 and J is TRBJ1-5; 7 bases agree with TRBD1. The germline V gene encodes CDR1 MDHEN and CDR2 SYDVKM. This CDR3 spans 15 amino acids. V shed 6 bases, J shed 2 bases, and the junction held 7 bases outside the gene matches. CDR3 residues: CASRRQGGGNQPQHF. Written as DNA, the CDR3 is TGTGCCAGCAGGCGACAGGGAGGCGGCAATCAGCCCCAGCATTTT.

This clone came up a few times. V usage is TRBV6-5 and J usage is TRBJ2-7; D perhaps matches TRBD2 (6 bases). This CDR3 spans 14 amino acids. Germline V gives CDR1 MNHEY, CDR2 SVGAGI. The V gene lost 5 bases and the J gene lost 6 bases, with 17 bases spanning the gap. DNA for the CDR3: TGTGCCAGCAGTAGTAGCGGCTCCCTATTCGAGCAGTACTTC. Protein sequence: CASSSSGSLFEQYF.

The chain employs TRBV4-3 and TRBJ2-3; D is perhaps TRBD2 (6 bases). Per the germline V gene, CDR1 is LGHNA and CDR2 is YSLEER. Trimming cost V 0 bases and J 6 bases, with 19 bases left between them. The CDR3 is 17 amino acids. CDR3 amino acids: CASSQELPATAGDTQYF. DNA of the CDR3: TGCGCCAGCAGCCAAGAGTTGCCAGCCACGGCGGGGGATACGCAGTATTTT.

The chain uses TRBV5-6 and TRBJ2-7; no firm D call. V was trimmed by 4 bases and J by 3 bases, leaving 14 bases between them. The CDR3 totals 14 residues. Germline loops: CDR1 SGHDT, CDR2 YYEEEE. CDR3 in amino acids: CASSRLGANYEQYF. The CDR3 DNA sequence: TGTGCCAGCAGCCGACTCGGCGCTAACTACGAGCAGTACTTC.

This clone was recorded a few times. The chain links TRBV5-1 to TRBJ2-7; TRBD2 aligns across 8 bases. The CDR3 is 13 amino acids. Germline loops: CDR1 SGHRS, CDR2 YFSETQ. With V trimmed by 4 bases and J by 10 bases, 10 bases remained unmatched. The CDR3 nucleotides read TGCGCCAGCAGCAGAAGCGGGAGCTTTTCTCAGTACTTC. Translating gives CASSRSGSFSQYF.

This clone was seen more than once but under ten times. The chain recombines TRBV18 with TRBJ1-1; D remains unclear. From germline, CDR1 is KGHSH and CDR2 LQKENI. The CDR3 spans 12 residues. Trimming left V 4 bases short and J 6 bases short, with 9 bases between. In nucleotides, the CDR3 is TGTGCCAGCTCACGGATGCCCCCTGAAGCTTTCTTT. This gives the protein CASSRMPPEAFF.

This rearrangement joins TRBV27 to TRBJ2-3; TRBD1 is a possible D gene (5 bases). The CDR3 covers 18 residues. In germline, CDR1 is MNHEY, CDR2 SMNVEV (reference sequence). V was clipped by 1 base and J by 0 bases, with 17 bases between them. In DNA, the CDR3 is TGTGCCAGCAGTTTATTTTTCCAGGGTCCAGCTAGCACAGATACGCAGTATTTT. Its translation: CASSLFFQGPASTDTQYF.